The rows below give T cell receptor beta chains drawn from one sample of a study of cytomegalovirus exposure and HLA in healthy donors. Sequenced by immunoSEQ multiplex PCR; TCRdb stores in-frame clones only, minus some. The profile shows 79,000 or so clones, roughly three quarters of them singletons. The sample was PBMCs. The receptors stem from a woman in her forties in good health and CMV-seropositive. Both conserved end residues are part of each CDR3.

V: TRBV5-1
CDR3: CASSWDRGAEKLFF

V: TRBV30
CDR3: CAWSGSLGLAGGNEQFF

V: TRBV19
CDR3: CASSTRLAGTYNEQFF

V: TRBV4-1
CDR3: CASSQDPGARETQYF

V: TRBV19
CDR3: CASSIPGTGVSGELFF

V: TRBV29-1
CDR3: CSATTGYTDTQYF

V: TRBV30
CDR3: CAWSRGTDTQYF

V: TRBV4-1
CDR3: CASSQPDRTPYNEQFF

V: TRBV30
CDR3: CASLPSGFTGEQYF

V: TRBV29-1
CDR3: CSVDEQGYGYTF

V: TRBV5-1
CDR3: CASSGGDLNTEAFF

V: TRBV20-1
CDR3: CGLGGTDTQYF

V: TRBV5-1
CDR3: CASSLGLSLAKNIQYF

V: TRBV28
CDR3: CASKKGDRTNYGYTF

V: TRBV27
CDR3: CASQTGSAEAFF

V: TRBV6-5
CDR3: CASSSSGRSSTDTQYF

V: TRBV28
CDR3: CASTPSLGQQGPTDTQYF

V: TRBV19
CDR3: CATSSDTSYEQYF

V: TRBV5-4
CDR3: CASSLGGGSRADTQYF

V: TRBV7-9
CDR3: CASSLPRGARQETQYF